One sample yielded the 26 T cell receptor beta chains listed below, sequenced in a study of shared clonotypes between healthy human individuals. Using immunoSEQ multiplex PCR, the repertoire was profiled, and TCRdb retains in-frame clones only, with some absent. The sample yields roughly 100,000 clones, less than 75% seen once. The sample comprised memory CD8+ T cells sorted from blood. Subset of the sample: CD45RO+ cells pooled with CCR7-negative TemRA cells. These receptors were obtained from a woman in her twenties or thirties in good health.

The rearrangement links TRBV27 to TRBJ1-1; no reliable D call. Germline CDR1 is MNHEY and CDR2 is SMNVEV (reference sequence). This CDR3 contains 14 residues. V lost 5 bases and J lost 4, with 14 bases in between. The CDR3 region is CASSRAPTATEAFF. For the CDR3, the DNA is TGTGCCAGCAGTCGCGCGCCGACGGCCACTGAAGCTTTCTTT.

This chain connects TRBV6-4 to TRBJ2-2; 9 bases agree with TRBD2. V lost 0 bases, J lost 1 base, and 0 bases stayed unmatched. The CDR3 loop spans 16 amino acids. Germline CDR1 reads MRHNA; CDR2 reads SNTAGT. CDR3 loop: CASSDSTSGNTGELFF. The CDR3 region has the DNA TGTGCCAGCAGTGACTCGACTAGCGGGAACACCGGGGAGCTGTTTTTT.

The chain employs TRBV6-1 and TRBJ1-4; the D gene is possibly TRBD1 (5 bases). Germline assignment: CDR1 MNHNS and CDR2 SASEGT. The length of the CDR3 is 16 residues. V shed 2 bases and J shed 5 bases, with 15 bases lying between them. The chain's CDR3 is CASSEKDGGGNEKLFF. The CDR3 region has the DNA TGTGCCAGCAGTGAAAAGGATGGGGGTGGAAATGAAAAACTGTTTTTT.

The rearrangement links TRBV7-9 to TRBJ2-5, with D tentatively TRBD1 (5 bases). The DNA end lines up better with TRBJ2-7; the J call may be wrong. This CDR3 has 16 amino acids. Germline CDR1 SEHNR, CDR2 FQNEAQ (reference sequence). The CDR3 spells CASSLSLGAEAYEQYF. As DNA, the CDR3 is TGTGCCAGCAGCTTAAGCTTAGGGGCCGAAGCCTACGAGCAGTACTTC.

This chain joins TRBV5-1 and TRBJ2-3, with D perhaps TRBD2 (5 bases). CDR1 and CDR2 (germline): SGHRS, YFSETQ. The CDR3 has 14 residues. Trimming stripped 0 bases from V and 3 bases from J, with 8 bases between. The CDR3 is CASSLGLATDTQYF. CDR3 nucleotides: TGCGCCAGCAGCTTGGGTCTAGCAACAGATACGCAGTATTTT.

The chain joins TRBV14 to TRBJ2-3; 9 nucleotides agree with TRBD2. This CDR3 region has 18 residues. Germline CDR1 reads SGHDN; CDR2 reads FVKESK. V lost 1 base and J lost 5; bases outside the gene matches: 13. The DNA for the CDR3 is TGTGCCAGCAGCCAAGTGGGACACCCGGGACTAGCCTTAGATACGCAGTATTTT. This sequence encodes CASSQVGHPGLALDTQYF.

The chain uses TRBV5-6 and TRBJ1-3, with D maybe TRBD1 (6 bases). The germline CDR1 and CDR2 sequences are SGHDT and YYEEEE. This CDR3 has 15 amino acids. Trimming took off 0 bases at V and 0 bases at J, with 7 bases between the two ends. The CDR3 bases are TGTGCCAGCAGCTTGGTCAGGGGCTCTGGAAACACCATATATTTT. Translating it yields CASSLVRGSGNTIYF.

The chain uses TRBV19 and TRBJ2-3; D might be TRBD1 (5 bases). CDR1 and CDR2 from the germline V gene are LNHDA and SQIVND (reference sequence). Trimming removed 9 bases at V and 1 base at J, with 14 bases between. The CDR3 sequence is 14 residues long. CDR3 coding DNA: TGTGCCAGCGCTCCGCAGGGTCGCACAGATACGCAGTATTTT. Translated, it gives CASAPQGRTDTQYF.

In DNA, the CDR3 is TGTGCCAGCAGTGCAGGGACAGAGGCCTACGAGCAGTACTTC. Encoded protein: CASSAGTEAYEQYF. The chain combines TRBV2 with TRBJ2-7; 7 positions agree with TRBD1. The CDR3 extends over 14 amino acids. The germline gives CDR1 SNHLY, CDR2 FYNNEI. Unmatched junction bases numbered 5, after V lost 4 bases and J lost 2 bases.

This clone came up a few times. The V gene is TRBV5-4, the J gene TRBJ2-7; 11 nucleotides match TRBD2. The V gene end was trimmed by 4 bases and the J gene end by 3 bases; junction bases not matched to a gene: 3. The germline V gene encodes CDR1 SGHNT and CDR2 YYREEE (reference sequence). CDR3 length equals 14 residues. In nucleotides, the CDR3 is TGTGCCAGCAGCGGGGGACTAGCGGACTACGAGCAGTACTTC. Residues: CASSGGLADYEQYF.

The rearrangement links TRBV9 to TRBJ2-7; 7 nucleotides align to TRBD1. CDR1 is SGDLS and CDR2 is YYNGEE in the germline V gene. This CDR3 is 14 amino acids long. J was trimmed by 3 bases and V by 0 bases; bases with no gene match: 3. CDR3 nucleotide sequence: TGTGCCAGCAGCGTAGGGGACAGTTTCTACGAGCAGTACTTC. Its protein is CASSVGDSFYEQYF.

There are a few counts of this clone. This sequence joins TRBV7-2 and TRBJ2-4, with 13 bases lining up with TRBD2. The CDR3 extends over 18 amino acids. Germline assignment: CDR1 SGHTA and CDR2 FQGNSA. Trimming at V came to 1 base and at J to 0 bases, leaving 3 bases not matched to a gene. The CDR3 coding sequence is TGTGCCAGCAGCTTAGGAGGACTAGCGGGAGTAGCCAAAAACATTCAGTACTTC. Translating it yields CASSLGGLAGVAKNIQYF.

The rearrangement links TRBV9 to TRBJ2-7; either TRBD1 or TRBD2 may fit D (6 bases each). The CDR3 has 15 residues. Germline CDR1 reads SGDLS; CDR2 reads YYNGEE. V lost 0 bases and J 4 bases, leaving 14 bases between the germline ends. The CDR3 is CASSVGSGGGYEQYF. The DNA of the CDR3 is TGTGCCAGCAGCGTAGGGTCAGGAGGGGGTTACGAGCAGTACTTC.

This chain connects TRBV28 to TRBJ2-7; 9 nucleotides line up with TRBD1. V lost 3 bases, J lost 3 bases, and 15 bases stayed unmatched. Germline V CDR1 and CDR2: MDHEN, SYDVKM. The CDR3 totals 18 residues. CDR3 bases: TGTGCCAGCAGTTTTAACCCTTCCGTGACAGGGGGTTTCTACGAGCAGTACTTC. This translates into CASSFNPSVTGGFYEQYF.

The CDR3 loop is CASSEAWGGYYEQYF. CDR3 DNA: TGCGCCAGCAGTGAAGCCTGGGGCGGATACTACGAGCAGTACTTC. The J gene is TRBJ2-7, the V gene TRBV10-1; tentatively, D is TRBD1 (5 bases). Trimming pared 3 bases from V and 3 bases from J, leaving 15 bases between. Germline CDR1 is WNHNN and CDR2 is SYGVQD (reference sequence). The CDR3 is made up of 15 amino acids.

CDR3 nucleotide sequence: TGTGCCAGCAGCTTGAGGGGTGGGGATACGCAGTATTTT. Translated: CASSLRGGDTQYF. The genes are TRBV7-3 and TRBJ2-3; D possibly matches TRBD1 or TRBD2 (5 bases each). CDR1 SGHTA and CDR2 FQGTGA come from the germline V gene. Deletions cut 3 bases from V and 6 bases from J, with 10 bases between. The CDR3 extends over 13 amino acids. Looking up the rest from reference TRBV7-3 and TRBJ2-3 gives the full variable domain: GAGVSQTPSNKVTEKGKYVELRCDPISGHTALYWYRQSLGQGPEFLIYFQGTGAADDSGLPNDRFFAVRPEGSVSTLKIQRTERGDSAVYLCASSLRGGDTQYFGPGTRLTVL.

The V and J genes are TRBV6-5 and TRBJ2-1, with D hard to call. V was pared by 8 bases and J by 3 bases, with 8 bases between. Germline CDR1 and CDR2: MNHEY and SVGAGI. The CDR3 has 12 residues. The chain's CDR3 is CASGPFYNEQFF. The CDR3 coding sequence is TGTGCCAGCGGTCCGTTCTACAATGAGCAGTTCTTC.

The V and J genes are TRBV13 and TRBJ2-7, with TRBD1 as a possible D gene (5 bases). The CDR3 sequence is 17 residues long. Trimming cost V 3 bases and J 2 bases, with 20 bases left between them. CDR1 and CDR2 (germline): PRHDT, FYEKMQ (reference sequence). The CDR3 nucleotides are TGTGCCAGCAGCTTGGGGCGCCTACCAGTCTCAGCCTACGAGCAGTACTTC. It translates to CASSLGRLPVSAYEQYF.

The J gene is TRBJ2-1, the V gene TRBV28, with D unresolved. The ends were cut back, 6 bases at V and 4 bases at J, with 13 bases in the middle. Germline V CDR1 and CDR2: MDHEN, SYDVKM. CDR3 length: 14 amino acids. In DNA form, the CDR3 reads TGTGCCAGCAGAGGGCGGATGGGATACAATGAGCAGTTCTTC. Translation: CASRGRMGYNEQFF.

This clone was seen ten or more times. The chain employs TRBV7-2 and TRBJ2-1; TRBD2 agrees at 10 bases. After removal of 1 base from V and 7 bases from J, the junction contained 7 bases not matched to a gene. This CDR3 comprises 16 residues. Per germline, CDR1 SGHTA and CDR2 FQGNSA. DNA of the CDR3: TGTGCCAGCAGCTTAGGGTTGGGAGCGGGAGGGAATGAGCAGTTCTTC. Its protein is CASSLGLGAGGNEQFF.

This chain links TRBV7-6 with TRBJ2-7; TRBD1 matches 7 bases. Unmatched junction bases numbered 8, after V lost 4 bases and J lost 2 bases. CDR1 SGHVS and CDR2 FNYEAQ come from the germline V gene. The CDR3 is 15 amino acids. In DNA, the CDR3 is TGTGCCAGCAGCTCCAGCCGGGACAGAACCTACGAGCAGTACTTC. It encodes CASSSSRDRTYEQYF.

This clone was detected only a few times. The J gene is TRBJ2-7, the V gene TRBV7-8; D perhaps matches TRBD2 (6 bases). This CDR3 spans 14 amino acids. Per the germline V gene, CDR1 is SGHVS and CDR2 is FQNEAQ. Trimming stripped 5 bases from V and 1 base from J, with 12 bases between. CDR3 loop: CASSPIAESYEQYF. The CDR3 bases are TGTGCCAGCAGCCCAATAGCGGAATCCTACGAGCAGTACTTC.

This clone occurred many times. The rearrangement joins TRBV6-5 to TRBJ2-6, with D unresolved. The CDR3 runs 16 residues. CDR1 is MNHEY, CDR2 SVGAGI, per germline. Trimming cost V 0 bases and J 4 bases, with 10 bases left between them. In DNA form, the CDR3 reads TGTGCCAGCAGTTACTCCTTAGGGAAAGGGGCCAACGTCCTGACTTTC. Translation: CASSYSLGKGANVLTF.

A few counts support this clone. The V call is TRBV7-6, the J call TRBJ2-5; TRBD1 matches at 7 bases. The trim removed 2 bases at V and 1 base at J, leaving 4 bases unmatched. Germline V CDR1 and CDR2: SGHVS, FNYEAQ. This CDR3 contains 15 residues. The CDR3 DNA sequence: TGTGCCAGCAGCTTATGGACAGGAGCCCAAGAGACCCAGTACTTC. It yields the protein CASSLWTGAQETQYF.

This chain uses TRBV4-1 with TRBJ2-2, with 13 bases identical to TRBD2. V shed 4 bases and J 4 bases; nucleotides not matched to a gene: 3. The CDR3 has 16 residues. The V gene's germline CDR1 is MGHRA and CDR2 YSYEKL. CDR3 DNA sequence: TGCGCCAGCAGCCGAGGGACTAGCGGGATCACCGGGGAGCTGTTTTTT. Protein: CASSRGTSGITGELFF.

V is TRBV11-2 and J is TRBJ2-7; 9 bases map to TRBD2. V gave up 1 base and J gave up 0 bases; unmatched junction bases: 13. CDR3 length: 19 residues. The germline CDR1 and CDR2 sequences are SGHAT and FQNNGV. In DNA, the CDR3 is TGTGCCAGCAGCTTAGTGGTCTCTCGGCGGGAGGGCCTCTCCTACGAGCAGTACTTC. As protein: CASSLVVSRREGLSYEQYF.